The present TCR beta chain was sequenced within a study of a mutant IDH1 vaccine in newly diagnosed glioma. Study-wide context: The sex distribution of treated patients was approximately 62% male and roughly 38% female, with a mean age of roughly 40 years.

Sequencing used immunoSEQ multiplex PCR; TCRdb keeps in-frame clones, though not all of them. The sample lists 40,000 or so clones; roughly nine tenths were seen once. For this clone: The target antigen is unknown.

Noted time point: week 5, during vaccination. Doses of 300 ug of mutant IDH1 20-mer peptide were given with topical imiquimod. The V end was cut by 1 base, the J end by 7 bases, with 15 bases between. The CDR3 contains 14 residues. Germline V gene sequence: CDR1 SGHRS, CDR2 YFSETQ. This receptor was taken from a man aged 45-60 years with glioma. The chain joins TRBV5-1 to TRBJ2-7; D gene uncertain. Here the sequenced sample was PBMCs, taken from a glioma patient whose treatment included an IDH1 peptide vaccine. The CDR3 DNA reads TGCGCCAGCAGCTTGAACTCCGCCCGGAAGGAGCAGTACTTC. It encodes CASSLNSARKEQYF.